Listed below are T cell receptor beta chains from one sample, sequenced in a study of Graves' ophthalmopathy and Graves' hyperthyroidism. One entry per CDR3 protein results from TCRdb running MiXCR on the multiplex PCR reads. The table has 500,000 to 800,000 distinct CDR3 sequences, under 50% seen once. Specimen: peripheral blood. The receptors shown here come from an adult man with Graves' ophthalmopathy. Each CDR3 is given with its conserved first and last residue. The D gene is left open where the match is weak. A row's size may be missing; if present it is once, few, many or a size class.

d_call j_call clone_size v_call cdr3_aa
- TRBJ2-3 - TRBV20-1 CSAISTSTDTQYF
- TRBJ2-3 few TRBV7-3 CASSLTLTTDTQYF
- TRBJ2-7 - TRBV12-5 CASGLVLGTNEQYF
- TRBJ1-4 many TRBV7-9 CAREITNEKLFF
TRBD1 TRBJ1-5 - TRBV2 CASSARTGNQPQHF
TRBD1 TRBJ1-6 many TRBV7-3 CASSYRGNNSPLHF
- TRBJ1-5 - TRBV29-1 CSVGAGQPQHF
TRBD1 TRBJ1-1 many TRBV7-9 CASSLDRGLNTEAFF
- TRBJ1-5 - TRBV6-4 CASSEEGSGNQPQHF
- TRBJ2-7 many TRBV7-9 CASSLGGGRRYEQYF
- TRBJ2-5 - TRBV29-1 CNGRKGGETQYF